These T cell receptor beta chains were read from a single sample in a study of T cells in Graves' hyperthyroidism and ophthalmopathy. One entry per CDR3 protein, called by TCRdb with MiXCR from the multiplex PCR reads. This sample has about 640,000 distinct CDR3 sequences, with around 20% found just once. Sequencing was performed on blood. Receptor source: a man aged 30 to 39 with Graves' ophthalmopathy. CDR3s include the opening cysteine and the closing phenylalanine or tryptophan. D genes are given only for firm matches. Part of the rows lack a size; the others show once, few, many or a class for expanded clones.

clone_size	v_call	j_call	d_call	cdr3_nt	cdr3_aa
-	TRBV2	TRBJ1-6	TRBD1	TGTGCCAGCTTCGGCAGGGGGAATTCACCCCTCCACTTT	CASFGRGNSPLHF
many	TRBV28	TRBJ1-1	TRBD1	TGTGCCAGCAGTTTACCCAAAGGACAGGGAAAAAACACTGAAGCTTTCTTT	CASSLPKGQGKNTEAFF
-	TRBV20-1	TRBJ1-4	TRBD1	TGCAGTGCGAAGGGACAGCTTAATGAAAAACTGTTTTTT	CSAKGQLNEKLFF
-	TRBV29-1	TRBJ2-7	-	TGCAGCGTTGAAACCCGCGGAAGGCTGGAGCAGTACTTC	CSVETRGRLEQYF
-	TRBV6-5	TRBJ2-7	TRBD1	TGTGCCAGCCGTTCGACAGGGTACGACGAGCAGTACTTC	CASRSTGYDEQYF
few	TRBV12-3/TRBV12-4	TRBJ1-2	-	TGTGCCAGCAGTTTAAGAAAGGAGACAGGCGGTGGCTACACCTTC	CASSLRKETGGGYTF
many	TRBV12-3/TRBV12-4	TRBJ2-7	TRBD1	TGTGCCAGCAGTTTAGGTCCGGGACAGACCTACGAGCAGTACTTC	CASSLGPGQTYEQYF
once	TRBV19	TRBJ1-6	-	TGTGCCAGTACCCCGGCCAGCGGATCACCCCTCCACTTT	CASTPASGSPLHF
many	TRBV15	TRBJ2-7	TRBD2	TGTGCCACCAGCAGAGATCGGAAGCGGGAGGAGCAGTACTTC	CATSRDRKREEQYF
-	TRBV4-1	TRBJ1-2	TRBD1	TGCGCCAGCAGCCCATCAACCGGGACAGACTATGGCTACACCTTC	CASSPSTGTDYGYTF
many	TRBV28	TRBJ1-1	-	TGTGCCAGCAGTCACGGGACGAGACAATACACTGAAGCTTTCTTT	CASSHGTRQYTEAFF
many	TRBV12-3/TRBV12-4	TRBJ2-7	-	TGTGCCAGCAGTTCCCCGGGCGAGCAGTACTTC	CASSSPGEQYF
many	TRBV20-1	TRBJ1-5	TRBD1	TGCAGTGCTCCGGGACAGGGTTTTGGGCCCCAGCATTTT	CSAPGQGFGPQHF
-	TRBV20-1	TRBJ1-1	TRBD1	TGCAGTGCTAGCCGACCCCCGGGGGCAGGGGGCGCGGTTGGCACTGAAGCTTTCTTT	CSASRPPGAGGAVGTEAFF
many	TRBV5-1	TRBJ2-3	TRBD2	TGCGCCAGCCAGACTAGCGGGGTGTTCACAGATACGCAGTATTTT	CASQTSGVFTDTQYF
-	TRBV4-1	TRBJ2-7	-	TGCGCCAGCAGCCAAGTAGGACAGAACGAGCAGTACTTC	CASSQVGQNEQYF
few	TRBV20-1	TRBJ2-7	TRBD2	TGCAGTGCTAGAGATCGGACTAGCGGAGACTACGAGCAGTACTTC	CSARDRTSGDYEQYF
few	TRBV20-1	TRBJ1-2	-	TGCAGTGCTAGTGAGGGGGGTTCCAACTATGGCTACACCTTC	CSASEGGSNYGYTF
few	TRBV7-3	TRBJ1-2	-	TGTGCCAGCAGCTTACCAGGGGTCGACTATGGCTACACCTTC	CASSLPGVDYGYTF
-	TRBV12-3/TRBV12-4	TRBJ2-7	-	TGTGCCAGCTCCGTTTCGAGGCCCTACGAGCAGTACTTC	CASSVSRPYEQYF
-	TRBV7-3	TRBJ2-1	-	TGTGCCAGCAGCAAACAGGGATCACTAGCGCGACCCGGCTCCTACAATGAGCAGTTCTTC	CASSKQGSLARPGSYNEQFF